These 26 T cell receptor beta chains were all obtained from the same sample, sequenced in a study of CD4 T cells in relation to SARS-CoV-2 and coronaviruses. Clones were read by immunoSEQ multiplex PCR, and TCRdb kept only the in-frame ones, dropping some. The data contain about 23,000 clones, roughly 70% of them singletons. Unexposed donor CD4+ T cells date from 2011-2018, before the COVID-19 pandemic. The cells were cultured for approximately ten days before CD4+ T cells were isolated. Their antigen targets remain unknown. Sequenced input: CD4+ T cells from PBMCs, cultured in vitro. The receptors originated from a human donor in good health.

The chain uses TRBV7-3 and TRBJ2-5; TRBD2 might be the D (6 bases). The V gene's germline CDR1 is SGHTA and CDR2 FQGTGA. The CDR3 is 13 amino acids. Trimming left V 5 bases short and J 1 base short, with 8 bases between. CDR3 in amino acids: CASSRELQETQYF. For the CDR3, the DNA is TGTGCCAGCAGCCGGGAGCTCCAAGAGACCCAGTACTTC.

The CDR3 loop is CASSYMWQIQPQHF. The CDR3, as DNA: TGTGCCAGCAGTTACATGTGGCAGATTCAGCCCCAGCATTTT. The V and J genes are TRBV6-5 and TRBJ1-5; D is unresolved. Germline V gene lookup returns CDR1 MNHEY and CDR2 SVGAGI. The V end lost 2 bases, the J end lost 6 bases, and 11 bases lay between the germline ends. This CDR3 has 14 residues.

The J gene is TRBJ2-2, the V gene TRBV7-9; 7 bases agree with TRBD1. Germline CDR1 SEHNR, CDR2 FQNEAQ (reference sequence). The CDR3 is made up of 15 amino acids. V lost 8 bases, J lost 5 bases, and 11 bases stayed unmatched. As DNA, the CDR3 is TGTGCCAGCGGAAACATACAGGGGTTTACCGGGGAGCTGTTTTTT. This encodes CASGNIQGFTGELFF.

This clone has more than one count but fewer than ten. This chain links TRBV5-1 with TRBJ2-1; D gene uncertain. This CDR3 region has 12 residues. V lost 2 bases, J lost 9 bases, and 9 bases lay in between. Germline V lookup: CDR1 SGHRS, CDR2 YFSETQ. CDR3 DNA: TGCGCCAGCAGCTTAGTAGGAATTGAGCAGTTCTTC. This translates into CASSLVGIEQFF.

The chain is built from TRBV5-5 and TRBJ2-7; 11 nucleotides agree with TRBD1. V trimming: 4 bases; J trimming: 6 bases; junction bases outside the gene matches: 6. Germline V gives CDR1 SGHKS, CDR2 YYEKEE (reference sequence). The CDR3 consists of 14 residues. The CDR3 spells CASSPSGTGGEQYF. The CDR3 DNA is TGTGCCAGCAGCCCGTCGGGGACAGGGGGCGAGCAGTACTTC.

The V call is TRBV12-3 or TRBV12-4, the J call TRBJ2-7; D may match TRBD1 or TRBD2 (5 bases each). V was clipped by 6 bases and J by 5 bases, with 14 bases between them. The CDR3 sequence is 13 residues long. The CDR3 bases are TGTGCCAGCAGGGCGGGCAGGGTCCACGAGCAGTACTTC. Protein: CASRAGRVHEQYF.

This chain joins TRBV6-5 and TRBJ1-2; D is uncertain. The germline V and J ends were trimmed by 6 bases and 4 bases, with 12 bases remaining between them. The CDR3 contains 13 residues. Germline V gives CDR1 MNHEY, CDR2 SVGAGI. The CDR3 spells CASSLWKAYGYTF. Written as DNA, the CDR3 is TGTGCCAGCAGCCTCTGGAAAGCCTATGGCTACACCTTC.

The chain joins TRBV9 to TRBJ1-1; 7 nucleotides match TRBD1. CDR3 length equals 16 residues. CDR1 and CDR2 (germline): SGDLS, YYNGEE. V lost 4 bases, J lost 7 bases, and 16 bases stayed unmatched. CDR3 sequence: CASSISGTEGQGEAFF. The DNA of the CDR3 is TGTGCCAGCAGCATTTCCGGGACAGAGGGTCAGGGTGAAGCTTTCTTT.

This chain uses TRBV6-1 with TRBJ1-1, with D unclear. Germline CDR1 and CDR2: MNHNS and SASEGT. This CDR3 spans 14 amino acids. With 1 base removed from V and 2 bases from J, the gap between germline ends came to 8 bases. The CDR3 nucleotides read TGTGCCAGCAGTGAAGTCGTCAGAAACACTGAAGCTTTCTTT. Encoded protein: CASSEVVRNTEAFF.

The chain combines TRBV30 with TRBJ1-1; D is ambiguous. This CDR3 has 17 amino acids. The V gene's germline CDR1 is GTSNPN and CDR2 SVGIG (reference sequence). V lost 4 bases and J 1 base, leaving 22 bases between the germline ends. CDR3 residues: CAWNFLPWQIENTEAFF. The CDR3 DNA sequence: TGTGCCTGGAATTTTCTTCCTTGGCAGATTGAGAACACTGAAGCTTTCTTT.

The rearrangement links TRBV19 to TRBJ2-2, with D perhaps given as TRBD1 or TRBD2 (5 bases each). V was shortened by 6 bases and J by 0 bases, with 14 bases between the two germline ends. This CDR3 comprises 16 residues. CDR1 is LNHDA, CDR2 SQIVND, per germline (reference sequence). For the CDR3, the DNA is TGTGCCAGTAGCCGAAGGAGAGGGGCGAACACCGGGGAGCTGTTTTTT. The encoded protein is CASSRRRGANTGELFF.

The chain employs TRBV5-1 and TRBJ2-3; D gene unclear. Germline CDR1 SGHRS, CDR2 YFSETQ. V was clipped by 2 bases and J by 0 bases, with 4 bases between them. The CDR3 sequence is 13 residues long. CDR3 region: CASSLDSTDTQYF. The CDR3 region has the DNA TGCGCCAGCAGCTTAGATAGCACAGATACGCAGTATTTT.

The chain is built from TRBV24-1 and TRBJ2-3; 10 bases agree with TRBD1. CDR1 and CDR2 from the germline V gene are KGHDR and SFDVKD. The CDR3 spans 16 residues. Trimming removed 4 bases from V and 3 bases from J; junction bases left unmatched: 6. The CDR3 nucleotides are TGTGCCACCAGTGACCAGGACAGGGGGTTTACAGATACGCAGTATTTT. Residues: CATSDQDRGFTDTQYF.

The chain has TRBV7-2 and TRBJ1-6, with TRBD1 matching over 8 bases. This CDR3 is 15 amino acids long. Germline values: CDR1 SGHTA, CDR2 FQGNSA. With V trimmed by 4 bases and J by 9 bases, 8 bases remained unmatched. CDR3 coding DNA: TGTGCCAGCAGCTCTTTCGGACAGGGTGGTTCACCCCTCCACTTT. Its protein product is CASSSFGQGGSPLHF.

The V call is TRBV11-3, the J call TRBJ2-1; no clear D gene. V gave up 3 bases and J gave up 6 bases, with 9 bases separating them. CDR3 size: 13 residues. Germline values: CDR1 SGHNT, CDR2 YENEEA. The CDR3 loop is CASSFPQVNEQFF. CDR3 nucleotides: TGTGCCAGCAGCTTCCCGCAGGTCAATGAGCAGTTCTTC.

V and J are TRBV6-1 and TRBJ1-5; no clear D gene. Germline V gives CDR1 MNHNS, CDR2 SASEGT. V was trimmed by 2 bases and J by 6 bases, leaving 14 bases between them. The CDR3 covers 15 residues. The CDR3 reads CASSEPPDRPQPQHF. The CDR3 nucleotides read TGTGCCAGCAGTGAACCCCCGGATCGTCCTCAGCCCCAGCATTTT.

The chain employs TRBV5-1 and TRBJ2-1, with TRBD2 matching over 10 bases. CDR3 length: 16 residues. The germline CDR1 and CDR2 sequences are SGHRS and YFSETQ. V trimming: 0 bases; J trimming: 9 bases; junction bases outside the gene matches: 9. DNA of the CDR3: TGCGCCAGCAGCTTGGTCCAAGCGGGAGGGCCAAGTGAGCAGTTCTTC. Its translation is CASSLVQAGGPSEQFF.

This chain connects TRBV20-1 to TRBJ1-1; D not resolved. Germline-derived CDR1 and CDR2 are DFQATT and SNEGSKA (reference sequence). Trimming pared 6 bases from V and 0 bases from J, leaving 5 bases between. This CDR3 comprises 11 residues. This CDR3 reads CSARLNTEAFF. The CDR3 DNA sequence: TGCAGTGCGAGACTGAACACTGAAGCTTTCTTT.

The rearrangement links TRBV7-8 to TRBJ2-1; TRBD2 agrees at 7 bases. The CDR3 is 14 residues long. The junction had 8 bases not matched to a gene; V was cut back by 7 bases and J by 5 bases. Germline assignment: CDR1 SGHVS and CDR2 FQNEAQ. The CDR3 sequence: CASKIGRSDNEQFF. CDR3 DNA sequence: TGTGCCAGCAAGATCGGGAGGTCCGACAATGAGCAGTTCTTC.

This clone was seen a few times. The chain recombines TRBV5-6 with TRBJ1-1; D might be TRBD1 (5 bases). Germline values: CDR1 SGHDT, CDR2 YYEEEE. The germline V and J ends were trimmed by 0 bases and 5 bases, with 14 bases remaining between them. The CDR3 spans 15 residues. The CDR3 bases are TGTGCCAGCAGCTTGGGGGGGACGGCTTGGACTGAAGCTTTCTTT. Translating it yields CASSLGGTAWTEAFF.

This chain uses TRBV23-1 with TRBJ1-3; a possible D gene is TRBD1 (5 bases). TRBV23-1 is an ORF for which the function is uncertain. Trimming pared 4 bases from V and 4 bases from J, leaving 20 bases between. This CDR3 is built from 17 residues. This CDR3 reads CASSPIPAEGQGNTIYF. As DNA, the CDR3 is TGCGCCAGCAGTCCTATACCTGCCGAGGGGCAAGGAAACACCATATATTTT.

In DNA, the CDR3 is TGCGCCAGCAGCTTGGCCGGGGTCACTGAAGCTTTCTTT. It encodes CASSLAGVTEAFF. This chain connects TRBV5-1 to TRBJ1-1; D is undetermined. V was cut by 0 bases and J by 4 bases, with 7 bases left in between. Germline V gives CDR1 SGHRS, CDR2 YFSETQ. This CDR3 has 13 residues.

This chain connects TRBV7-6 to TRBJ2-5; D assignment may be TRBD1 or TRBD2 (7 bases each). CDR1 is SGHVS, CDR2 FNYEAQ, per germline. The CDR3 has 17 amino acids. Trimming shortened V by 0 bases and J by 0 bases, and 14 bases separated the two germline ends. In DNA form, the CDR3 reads TGTGCCAGCAGCTTAGCGCCGGGGGGACAGTACCAAGAGACCCAGTACTTC. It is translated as CASSLAPGGQYQETQYF.

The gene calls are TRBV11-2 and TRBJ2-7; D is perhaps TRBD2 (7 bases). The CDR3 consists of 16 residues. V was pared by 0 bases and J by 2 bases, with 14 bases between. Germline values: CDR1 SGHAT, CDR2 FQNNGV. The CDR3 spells CASSLDRQGRAYEQYF. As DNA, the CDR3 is TGTGCCAGCAGCTTAGATCGTCAGGGGAGGGCCTACGAGCAGTACTTC.

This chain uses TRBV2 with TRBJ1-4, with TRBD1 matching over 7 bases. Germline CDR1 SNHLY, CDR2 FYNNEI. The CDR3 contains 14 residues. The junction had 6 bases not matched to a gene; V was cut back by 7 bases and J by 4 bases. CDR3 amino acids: CASTRQGINEKLFF. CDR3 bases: TGTGCCAGCACCCGACAGGGAATTAATGAAAAACTGTTTTTT.

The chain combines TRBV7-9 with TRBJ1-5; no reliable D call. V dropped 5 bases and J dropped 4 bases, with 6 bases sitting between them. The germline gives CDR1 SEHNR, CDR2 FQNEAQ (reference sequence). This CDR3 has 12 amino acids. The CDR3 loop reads CASSKQNQPQHF. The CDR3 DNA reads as TGTGCCAGCAGCAAACAGAATCAGCCCCAGCATTTT.